Below are 14 T cell receptor beta chains sequenced from a single sample in a study of blood T cell repertoires in COVID-19. Sequencing was performed with immunoSEQ multiplex PCR; in TCRdb, only in-frame clones are kept and a portion is missing. The data show 85,000 to 110,000 clones, more than 80% seen once. The source material was peripheral blood. These receptors were obtained from a woman in her sixties or seventies with acute or convalescent COVID-19.

The sample holds one count of this clone. This chain links TRBV15 with TRBJ1-1; no definite D call. This CDR3 contains 14 residues. V gave up 5 bases and J gave up 3 bases, with 13 bases separating them. Germline CDR1 LNHNV, CDR2 YYDKDF (reference sequence). CDR3 amino acids: CATSRAERDTEAFF. DNA for the CDR3: TGTGCCACCAGCCGGGCCGAGAGGGACACTGAAGCTTTCTTT.

The rearrangement uses TRBV12-2 and TRBJ2-7; the table's D call, TRBD1, was not checked against the DNA. TRBV12-2 is shown as a pseudogene. The CDR3 is 16 amino acids. CDR3 protein: CASRLGTAERVYEQYF. The DNA for the CDR3 is TGTGCAAGTCGCTTAGGGACAGCCGAGAGGGTCTACGAGCAGTACTTC.

The chain joins TRBV5-4 to TRBJ2-1; D is possibly TRBD2 (5 bases). V lost 10 bases and J lost 2, with 16 bases in between. The germline gives CDR1 SGHNT, CDR2 YYREEE (reference sequence). The CDR3 consists of 14 residues. CDR3 in DNA: TGTGCCGTCCACCACGGACTTGCCTACAATGAGCAGTTCTTC. Translating gives CAVHHGLAYNEQFF.

The chain carries TRBV12-5 and TRBJ1-4; no reliable D call. The CDR3 is 20 residues long. Germline V gene data show CDR1 as LGHNT and CDR2 as FRNRAP. Deletions cut 1 base from V and 0 bases from J, with 21 bases between. The CDR3 loop is CASGLAGTPPLHSTNEKLFF. The CDR3 coding sequence is TGTGCTAGTGGTTTGGCTGGTACTCCGCCTCTTCATTCAACTAATGAAAAACTGTTTTTT.

V is TRBV6-5 and J is TRBJ1-2; 7 bases map to TRBD1. Trimming removed 0 bases from V and 6 bases from J; junction bases left unmatched: 7. The CDR3 length is 15 residues. Germline loops: CDR1 MNHEY, CDR2 SVGAGI. The CDR3 reads CASSYSLGQYDGYTF. The CDR3 DNA follows: TGTGCCAGCAGTTACTCGTTGGGACAGTATGATGGCTACACCTTC.

The chain combines TRBV5-1 with TRBJ1-2, with TRBD1 identical over 10 bases. Germline CDR1 and CDR2: SGHRS and YFSETQ. V gave up 1 base and J gave up 3 bases; unmatched junction bases: 3. The CDR3 is 15 residues long. In DNA form, the CDR3 reads TGCGCCAGCAGCTTGAGGACAGGGGGAGACTATGGCTACACCTTC. It yields the protein CASSLRTGGDYGYTF.

The CDR3 DNA follows: TGTGCCAGCACCTCAGGGATAGGGGGTGGAACCGGGGAGCTGTTTTTT. Its translation is CASTSGIGGGTGELFF. This chain links TRBV6-6 with TRBJ2-2; D might be TRBD1 (6 bases). The germline V and J ends were trimmed by 7 bases and 5 bases, with 20 bases remaining between them. The germline V gene has CDR1 MNHNY and CDR2 SVGAGI (reference sequence). The CDR3 consists of 16 residues.

This clone turned up a few times. An end of the junction differs from the germline gene, which may be a read error. The chain combines TRBV7-7 with TRBJ2-5, with 8 bases lining up with TRBD2. This CDR3 spans 16 amino acids. CDR1 and CDR2 (germline): SSHAT, FNYEAQ (reference sequence). CDR3 in DNA: TGTGCTAGCAGCCCAGGACGACTAGCGAGGGGGGAGACCCAGTACTTC. This codes for CASSPGRLARGETQYF. The variable domain in full, completed from reference TRBV7-7 and TRBJ2-5, reads GAGVSQSPRYKVTKRGQDVTLRCDPISSHATLYWYQQALGQGPEFLTYFNYEAQPDKSGLPSDRFSAERPEGSISTLTIQRTEQRDSAMYRCASSPGRLARGETQYFGPGTRLLVL.

V gene TRBV19 combines with J gene TRBJ1-1, with 9 bases identical to TRBD1. Germline loops: CDR1 LNHDA, CDR2 SQIVND (reference sequence). The CDR3 loop spans 15 amino acids. V trimming: 5 bases; J trimming: 0 bases; junction bases outside the gene matches: 4. The CDR3 protein is CASSLTGGMNTEAFF. CDR3 coding DNA: TGTGCCAGTAGTTTGACAGGGGGGATGAACACTGAAGCTTTCTTT.

The rearrangement joins TRBV6-5 to TRBJ1-2; D might be TRBD1 (6 bases). The V and J ends lost 7 bases and 2 bases respectively, with 11 bases between them. The CDR3 totals 13 residues. Looked up from germline, CDR1 is MNHEY and CDR2 is SVGAGI. The CDR3 sequence is CASTPTGNYGYTF. The CDR3 coding sequence is TGTGCCAGCACCCCGACAGGAAACTATGGCTACACCTTC.

The chain has TRBV9 and TRBJ1-3, with 8 bases matching TRBD1. V shed 2 bases and J 2 bases; nucleotides not matched to a gene: 3. The CDR3 is made up of 15 amino acids. CDR1 and CDR2 (germline): SGDLS, YYNGEE. CDR3 residues: CASSVTGGTGNTIYF. The DNA for the CDR3 is TGTGCCAGCAGCGTTACAGGGGGAACTGGAAACACCATATATTTT.

This chain uses TRBV6-5 with TRBJ1-2, with D uncertain. The CDR3 extends over 11 amino acids. Germline CDR1 reads MNHEY; CDR2 reads SVGAGI. The CDR3 DNA reads as TGTGCGGGAGGCAGCAACTATGGCTACACCTTC. It is translated as CAGGSNYGYTF.

This chain links TRBV6-5 with TRBJ1-6; 9 bases agree with TRBD1. Unmatched junction bases numbered 12, after V lost 7 bases and J lost 14 bases. Germline V gives CDR1 MNHEY, CDR2 SVGAGI. This CDR3 has 14 amino acids. Here the CDR3 reads CASTKQGAPQSLHF. DNA of the CDR3: TGTGCCAGCACCAAACAGGGGGCCCCCCAGTCCCTCCACTTT.

The genes are TRBV5-1 and TRBJ2-6; the match to TRBD2 covers 7 bases. The germline V gene encodes CDR1 SGHRS and CDR2 YFSETQ. V trimming: 0 bases; J trimming: 0 bases; junction bases outside the gene matches: 12. This CDR3 spans 20 amino acids. CDR3 sequence reads: CASSLEVGGGSSSGANVLTF. The CDR3 bases are TGCGCCAGCAGCTTGGAAGTTGGTGGCGGGAGCTCCTCTGGGGCCAACGTCCTGACTTTC.